The rows below give T cell receptor beta chains drawn from one sample of a study of shared T cell receptors in the human thymus. Repertoires were generated with immunoSEQ multiplex PCR, while TCRdb's copy carries only in-frame clones and drops some. This table holds hundreds of thousands of clones, 88% found once. The same sample was also studied in work on human thymus T cells.

The sample comprised thymocytes. These receptors were collected from a boy under three years old with a congenital heart defect. Both conserved end residues are part of each CDR3. A D gene is named only where the DNA matches it firmly. Rows may omit the clone size; those that give it use once, few, many or a size class.

>-|TRBV6-4|TRBJ2-3|-
CASSDSSRGPYF
TGTGCCAGCAGTGACTCCTCTCGCGGTCCGTATTTT
>-|TRBV7-8|TRBJ2-5|-
CASSQLQREETQYF
TGTGCCAGCAGCCAACTACAGCGGGAAGAGACCCAGTACTTC
>-|TRBV10-1|TRBJ2-1|-
CASSEVGGYNEQFF
TGCGCCAGCAGTGAGGTCGGGGGCTACAATGAGCAGTTCTTC
>-|TRBV4-2|TRBJ1-5|-
CASSQDLTLEGYGNQPQHF
TGTGCCAGCAGCCAAGATTTAACTTTAGAGGGCTACGGAAATCAGCCCCAGCATTTT
>-|TRBV6-5|TRBJ2-1|TRBD2
CASRTGTSVHNEQFF
TGTGCCAGCAGGACCGGGACTAGCGTACACAATGAGCAGTTCTTC
>-|TRBV29-1|TRBJ2-1|TRBD2
CSVEDGLAGFFSSYNEQFF
TGCAGCGTTGAAGACGGACTAGCGGGATTTTTTAGCTCCTACAATGAGCAGTTCTTC
>few|TRBV28|TRBJ2-7|TRBD1
CASSPPGTGVDEQYF
TGTGCCAGCAGCCCCCCCGGGACAGGGGTCGACGAGCAGTACTTC
>once|TRBV5-4|TRBJ2-2|-
CAFRWGQGTTGELFF
TGTGCCTTTCGGTGGGGGCAGGGCACCACCGGGGAGCTGTTTTTT
>-|TRBV7-2|TRBJ1-2|-
CASSIAVYKGYTF
TGTGCCAGCAGCATAGCCGTCTATAAGGGCTACACCTTC
>-|TRBV10-1|TRBJ2-3|TRBD2
CASSPWTSGGRSFTDTQYF
TGCGCCAGCAGTCCCTGGACTAGCGGGGGACGTAGTTTCACAGATACGCAGTATTTT
>-|TRBV4-3|TRBJ2-7|TRBD2
CASSPGLASYGQYF
TGCGCCAGCAGCCCGGGACTAGCGAGCTACGGGCAGTACTTC
>-|TRBV7-2|TRBJ2-7|-
CASSSTTLSGPSYEQYF
TGTGCCAGCAGCTCGACGACTTTAAGCGGACCGTCCTACGAGCAGTACTTC
>-|TRBV27|TRBJ1-5|TRBD1
CASSRFGQGNQPQHF
TGTGCCAGCAGCCGCTTCGGACAGGGAAATCAGCCCCAGCATTTT
>-|TRBV15|TRBJ1-1|-
CATSRDSDRQAFF
TGTGCCACCAGCAGAGATTCGGACAGACAAGCTTTCTTT
>-|TRBV7-8|TRBJ1-2|TRBD1
CASRRTGDNGYTF
TGTGCCAGCAGACGGACAGGGGACAATGGCTACACCTTC
>-|TRBV29-1|TRBJ2-3|TRBD2
CRGGREREGGSTDTQYF
TGCAGGGGGGGGCGGGAGCGGGAGGGGGGTAGCACAGATACGCAGTATTTT
>-|TRBV10-1|TRBJ1-5|-
CANRGRCLRTQHF
TGCGCCAACCGGGGGAGGTGTCTTCGGACCCAGCATTTT
>-|TRBV7-6|TRBJ2-7|TRBD1
CASSFTLSGQGSEQYF
TGTGCCAGCAGCTTCACCCTTTCAGGACAGGGGAGTGAGCAGTACTTC
>-|TRBV9|TRBJ2-3|TRBD2
CASSSRREGQDTQYF
TGTGCCAGCAGCTCGAGGCGGGAGGGCCAAGATACGCAGTATTTT
>-|TRBV7-2|TRBJ2-7|-
CASSPRLVKSYEQYF
TGTGCCAGCAGCCCCCGGCTAGTTAAATCCTACGAGCAGTACTTC
>-|TRBV25-1|TRBJ1-3|-
CASSELPHYSGNTIYF
TGTGCCAGCAGTGAATTACCCCACTACTCTGGAAACACCATATATTTT
>-|TRBV9|TRBJ2-2|-
CASSPRGKTGELFF
TGTGCCAGCAGCCCCAGGGGTAAAACCGGGGAGCTGTTTTTT
>-|TRBV4-2|TRBJ2-3|-
CASSQDQGRGFTDTQYF
TGTGCCAGCAGCCAAGATCAGGGGCGGGGGTTCACAGATACGCAGTATTTT
>-|TRBV5-4|TRBJ1-4|TRBD1
CASSLAGTGGKEKLFF
TGTGCCAGCAGCTTGGCGGGAACAGGGGGCAAGGAAAAACTGTTTTTT
>-|TRBV7-8|TRBJ2-7|-
CASSLVPGYSSYEQYF
TGTGCCAGCAGCTTAGTGCCCGGCTACAGCTCCTACGAGCAGTACTTC
>-|TRBV7-9|TRBJ1-5|-
CASSLIRSNQPQHF
TGTGCCAGCAGCCTTATTAGAAGCAATCAGCCCCAGCATTTT
>-|TRBV15|TRBJ2-5|-
CATTTTGETQYF
TGTGCCACCACAACCACGGGGGAGACCCAGTACTTC